This record looks at one T cell receptor (beta chain) sequence and its context. The germline gene is not matched at one end of the junction; a read error may be the cause. This sample stems from a study of blood T cell repertoires in COVID-19. Method: immunoSEQ multiplex PCR; TCRdb's copy keeps in-frame clones and lacks some. Of a few hundred thousand clones in the sample, around 85% are singletons; the top ten hold roughly 9.6%. This clonotype originated in a woman between 65 and 79 years old with acute or convalescent COVID-19. Sequenced material: peripheral blood.

The CDR3, as DNA: TGTGCTAGCAGCCAGGGACAGGGGGGAGCTGGAAACACCATATATTTT. This gives the protein CASSQGQGGAGNTIYF. The J gene is TRBJ1-3, the V gene TRBV7-7, with TRBD1 matching over 11 bases. Germline V gene sequence: CDR1 SSHAT, CDR2 FNYEAQ (reference sequence). CDR3 length: 16 amino acids.